These 26 T cell receptor beta chains originate from one sample sequenced in a study of blood T cell repertoires in COVID-19. Libraries were prepared by immunoSEQ multiplex PCR; TCRdb keeps only in-frame clonotypes and omits some of them. This sample carries just under 85,000 clones, around 88% of them seen once, and the ten largest clones take 17%. Specimen: peripheral blood. These receptors originate from a woman in her fifties or sixties with acute or convalescent COVID-19.

CDR3 DNA: TGCAGCGTTGAAGGGCACCGGGACACTAACTCCTACGAGCAGTACTTC. This codes for CSVEGHRDTNSYEQYF. V usage is TRBV29-1 and J usage is TRBJ2-7; a possible D gene is TRBD1 (6 bases). The CDR3 is 16 amino acids. Looked up from germline, CDR1 is SQVTM and CDR2 is ANQGSEA. The germline V and J ends were trimmed by 1 base and 0 bases, with 16 bases remaining between them.

The rearrangement links TRBV7-2 to TRBJ1-2; maybe TRBD1 (5 bases). This CDR3 spans 13 amino acids. The V gene's germline CDR1 is SGHTA and CDR2 FQGNSA. Trimming left V 2 bases short and J 4 bases short, with 8 bases between. The CDR3 loop is CASSLQGSYGYTF. The CDR3 nucleotides are TGTGCCAGCAGCTTACAGGGTTCCTATGGCTACACCTTC.

The chain carries TRBV18 and TRBJ2-7, with TRBD1 matching over 7 bases. V gave up 0 bases and J gave up 1 base; unmatched junction bases: 3. The CDR3 covers 15 residues. Per germline, CDR1 KGHSH and CDR2 LQKENI. The CDR3 DNA is TGTGCCAGCTCACCACCCGACAGGGAATCCTACGAGCAGTACTTC. The encoded protein is CASSPPDRESYEQYF. Full variable domain (remainder filled in from reference TRBV18 and TRBJ2-7): NAGVMQNPRHLVRRRGQEARLRCSPMKGHSHVYWYRQLPEEGLKFMVYLQKENIIDESGMPKERFSAEFPKEGPSILRIQQVVRGDSAAYFCASSPPDRESYEQYFGPGTRLTVT.

This chain uses TRBV18 with TRBJ2-7; 8 bases fit TRBD1. Unmatched junction bases numbered 7, after V lost 6 bases and J lost 6 bases. This CDR3 contains 13 residues. Germline CDR1 reads KGHSH; CDR2 reads LQKENI. CDR3 protein: CASSPDRASEQYF. In nucleotides, the CDR3 is TGTGCCAGCTCCCCGGACAGGGCGAGCGAGCAGTACTTC.

The chain combines TRBV29-1 with TRBJ2-7; 9 nucleotides line up with TRBD1. The V gene end was trimmed by 6 bases and the J gene end by 1 base; junction bases not matched to a gene: 10. Germline V gene sequence: CDR1 SQVTM, CDR2 ANQGSEA. The CDR3 runs to 15 residues. CDR3 residues: CSVRGTGGISYEQYF. CDR3 bases: TGCAGCGTACGGGGTACAGGGGGCATTTCCTACGAGCAGTACTTC.

V is TRBV2 and J is TRBJ1-1; tentatively, D is TRBD1 (6 bases). The CDR3 has 13 amino acids. Deletions cut 5 bases from V and 5 bases from J, with 12 bases between. CDR1 is SNHLY and CDR2 is FYNNEI in the germline V gene. The CDR3: CASSLQGRTEAFF. CDR3 nucleotides: TGTGCCAGCAGTCTACAGGGAAGGACTGAAGCTTTCTTT.

This chain joins TRBV19 and TRBJ1-4; D is ambiguous. V was shortened by 6 bases and J by 7 bases, with 12 bases between the two germline ends. The CDR3 has 13 residues. The germline V gene has CDR1 LNHDA and CDR2 SQIVND (reference sequence). The CDR3 spells CASRHGGIEKLFF. The CDR3 nucleotides read TGTGCCAGTAGACACGGAGGAATTGAAAAACTGTTTTTT.

This chain uses TRBV5-1 with TRBJ1-1; D possibly corresponds to TRBD1 (6 bases). This CDR3 region has 12 residues. The V end lost 4 bases, the J end lost 8 bases, and 12 bases lay between the germline ends. The germline gives CDR1 SGHRS, CDR2 YFSETQ. CDR3 DNA sequence: TGCGCCAGCAGCGTCGACAGGACCGAAGCTTTCTTT. Its translation: CASSVDRTEAFF.

The chain recombines TRBV3-1 (or the pseudogene TRBV3-2) with TRBJ2-5, with D perhaps matching TRBD2 (5 bases). V was shortened by 8 bases and J by 4 bases, with 17 bases between the two germline ends. CDR1 is LGHDT, CDR2 YNNKEL, per germline (reference sequence). The CDR3 runs to 14 residues. DNA for the CDR3: TGTGCCAGCTCGCTCGGGATCTCGGGAGAGACCCAGTACTTC. Amino acid sequence: CASSLGISGETQYF.

The V gene is TRBV11-3, the J gene TRBJ1-2; D may be TRBD1 (6 bases). The CDR3 covers 14 residues. Trimming stripped 5 bases from V and 4 bases from J, with 14 bases between. From germline, CDR1 is SGHNT and CDR2 YENEEA. Here the CDR3 DNA reads TGTGCCAGCAGCCCATCAGACAGGACCTATGGCTACACCTTC. Translating it yields CASSPSDRTYGYTF. The full variable domain, in which reference TRBV11-3 and TRBJ1-2 provide the parts outside the CDR3, is EAGVVQSPRYKIIEKKQPVAFWCNPISGHNTLYWYLQNLGQGPELLIRYENEEAVDDSQLPKDRFSAERLKGVDSTLKIQPAELGDSAVYLCASSPSDRTYGYTFGSGTRLTVV.

This chain uses TRBV5-1 with TRBJ2-5; TRBD2 might be the D (6 bases). Trimming took off 0 bases at V and 1 base at J, with 7 bases between the two ends. CDR3 size: 14 residues. In germline, CDR1 is SGHRS, CDR2 YFSETQ. The chain's CDR3 is CASSLVGGQETQYF. The CDR3 DNA follows: TGCGCCAGCAGCTTGGTGGGGGGCCAAGAGACCCAGTACTTC. The complete variable domain, with remaining parts taken from reference TRBV5-1 and TRBJ2-5, reads KAGVTQTPRYLIKTRGQQVTLSCSPISGHRSVSWYQQTPGQGLQFLFEYFSETQRNKGNFPGRFSGRQFSNSRSEMNVSTLELGDSALYLCASSLVGGQETQYFGPGTRLLVL.

This sequence joins TRBV7-3 and TRBJ2-6; TRBD1 might be the D (5 bases). Germline V gene data show CDR1 as SGHTA and CDR2 as FQGTGA. There are 16 residues in the CDR3. Trimming stripped 0 bases from V and 0 bases from J, with 6 bases between. CDR3 sequence reads: CASSLTDSSGANVLTF. The DNA of the CDR3 is TGTGCCAGCAGCTTAACCGACAGCTCTGGGGCCAACGTCCTGACTTTC. The whole variable domain, filled in from reference TRBV7-3 and TRBJ2-6, reads GAGVSQTPSNKVTEKGKYVELRCDPISGHTALYWYRQSLGQGPEFLIYFQGTGAADDSGLPNDRFFAVRPEGSVSTLKIQRTERGDSAVYLCASSLTDSSGANVLTFGAGSRLTVL.

The rearrangement uses TRBV7-9 and TRBJ2-7, with 8 bases matching TRBD1. The germline V gene has CDR1 SEHNR and CDR2 FQNEAQ (reference sequence). V was pared by 5 bases and J by 1 base, with 4 bases of the junction left unmatched. The CDR3 is made up of 14 amino acids. The CDR3 bases are TGTGCCAGCAGCCGACAGGGGACGTCCTACGAGCAGTACTTC. It translates to CASSRQGTSYEQYF. Combining the CDR3 with reference TRBV7-9 and TRBJ2-7 gives the whole variable domain DTGVSQNPRHKITKRGQNVTFRCDPISEHNRLYWYRQTLGQGPEFLTYFQNEAQLEKSRLLSDRFSAERPKGSFSTLEIQRTEQGDSAMYLCASSRQGTSYEQYFGPGTRLTVT.

This clone occurred many times. The rearrangement joins TRBV7-3 to TRBJ1-1, with 7 positions matching TRBD1. The CDR3 runs to 14 residues. In germline, CDR1 is SGHTA, CDR2 FQGTGA. The trim removed 2 bases at V and 5 bases at J, leaving 5 bases unmatched. Here the CDR3 reads CASSLGGQSTEAFF. The CDR3 DNA is TGTGCCAGCAGCTTAGGGGGACAGTCGACTGAAGCTTTCTTT.

The sample holds one count of this clone. In nucleotides, the CDR3 is TGTGCCAGCAGGCGGGATAGTTACAATGAGCAGTTCTTC. Its translation: CASRRDSYNEQFF. This chain joins TRBV2 and TRBJ2-1; D possibly corresponds to TRBD2 (6 bases). The CDR3 loop spans 13 amino acids. Germline V CDR1 and CDR2: SNHLY, FYNNEI. Trimming cost V 6 bases and J 4 bases, with 10 bases left between them.

The rearrangement uses TRBV11-3 and TRBJ2-2, with 8 bases identical to TRBD2. The CDR3 totals 19 residues. V was clipped by 11 bases and J by 2 bases; unmatched bases: 22. Germline CDR1 is SGHNT and CDR2 is YENEEA. CDR3 in DNA: TGTGCCCAAGAAAGCTTAGCGGGATTCTTGGGGGTAAACACCGGGGAGCTGTTTTTT. Encoded protein: CAQESLAGFLGVNTGELFF. Full variable domain (remainder filled in from reference TRBV11-3 and TRBJ2-2): EAGVVQSPRYKIIEKKQPVAFWCNPISGHNTLYWYLQNLGQGPELLIRYENEEAVDDSQLPKDRFSAERLKGVDSTLKIQPAELGDSAVYLCAQESLAGFLGVNTGELFFGEGSRLTVL.

The genes are TRBV29-1 and TRBJ2-5; 8 nucleotides align to TRBD1. This CDR3 is built from 14 residues. The ends lost 4 bases at V and 5 bases at J; junction bases unmatched: 9. Germline lookup yields CDR1 SQVTM and CDR2 ANQGSEA. CDR3 sequence: CSVVGQASAETQYF. As DNA, the CDR3 is TGCAGCGTTGTGGGACAGGCGTCTGCGGAGACCCAGTACTTC.

The chain uses TRBV5-1 and TRBJ1-1; D remains unclear. V was pared by 4 bases and J by 4 bases, with 20 bases between. Germline V gives CDR1 SGHRS, CDR2 YFSETQ. This CDR3 is 16 amino acids long. The CDR3 is CASSPEWVRTTTEAFF. In DNA form, the CDR3 reads TGCGCCAGCAGCCCCGAGTGGGTACGGACTACCACTGAAGCTTTCTTT.

V is TRBV30 and J is TRBJ1-3, with 7 bases lining up with TRBD1. Germline V gene lookup returns CDR1 GTSNPN and CDR2 SVGIG (reference sequence). This CDR3 region has 13 residues. With 2 bases clipped from V and 3 bases from J, the junction kept 1 base outside the gene matches. This CDR3 is CAWSQGGGNTIYF. The CDR3 bases are TGTGCCTGGAGTCAGGGGGGTGGAAACACCATATATTTT.

The gene calls are TRBV7-6 and TRBJ1-3; 7 nucleotides line up with TRBD1. The CDR3 contains 15 residues. J lost 4 bases, V lost 0 bases, and 3 bases had no gene match. The V gene's germline CDR1 is SGHVS and CDR2 FNYEAQ. CDR3 amino acids: CASSLAPTGGNTIYF. In DNA, the CDR3 is TGTGCCAGCAGCTTAGCGCCGACAGGGGGAAACACCATATATTTT.

J is TRBJ2-1 and V is TRBV7-2; 7 bases are a match to TRBD1. V shed 3 bases and J 3 bases; nucleotides not matched to a gene: 2. Looked up from germline, CDR1 is SGHTA and CDR2 is FQGNSA. The CDR3 runs to 14 residues. CDR3 protein: CASSLWDSYNEQFF. The CDR3 DNA is TGTGCCAGCAGCTTGTGGGACAGCTACAATGAGCAGTTCTTC.

The V and J genes are TRBV4-1 and TRBJ1-2; D unresolved. Germline V gives CDR1 MGHRA, CDR2 YSYEKL. The CDR3 covers 12 residues. The V end lost 0 bases, the J end lost 8 bases, and 7 bases lay between the germline ends. The CDR3 bases are TGCGCCAGCAGCCAAGATCGCGGGGGCTACACCTTC. This gives the protein CASSQDRGGYTF.

V and J are TRBV3-1 (or the pseudogene TRBV3-2) and TRBJ2-7; perhaps TRBD2 as D (5 bases). The germline V gene has CDR1 LGHDT and CDR2 YNNKEL (reference sequence). This CDR3 contains 15 residues. Trimming removed 1 base from V and 2 bases from J, with 12 bases in between. As DNA, the CDR3 is TGTGCCAGCAGCCAAGGGCTCCCGGGAACCTACGAGCAGTACTTC. This sequence encodes CASSQGLPGTYEQYF.

The chain has TRBV19 and TRBJ2-7, with D possibly matching TRBD1 (6 bases). The germline gives CDR1 LNHDA, CDR2 SQIVND (reference sequence). This CDR3 has 14 residues. Trimming took off 4 bases at V and 1 base at J, with 11 bases between the two ends. The CDR3 nucleotides are TGTGCCAGTAGTACGACAGGTTCTTCCTACGAGCAGTACTTC. Translating it yields CASSTTGSSYEQYF.

This clone turned up a few times. The chain recombines TRBV5-8 with TRBJ2-7; possible D gene TRBD1, 7 bases. CDR3 length equals 14 residues. Trimming pared 6 bases from V and 3 bases from J, leaving 16 bases between. CDR1 SGHTS and CDR2 YDEGEE come from the germline V gene. The CDR3, as DNA: TGTGCCAGCACCAACAGGGGAGGCGGCTACGAGCAGTACTTC. This gives the protein CASTNRGGGYEQYF.

The CDR3 region has the DNA TGTGCCAGCAGCCACTTCGGGGCAGGGGGCCAAGAGACCCAGTACTTC. It translates to CASSHFGAGGQETQYF. The V call is TRBV11-3, the J call TRBJ2-5; 7 nucleotides match TRBD1. The CDR3 sequence is 16 residues long. From germline, CDR1 is SGHNT and CDR2 YENEEA. V dropped 5 bases and J dropped 1; count of bases not matched to a gene: 10.